This T cell receptor beta chain was documented in a study of cytomegalovirus exposure and HLA in healthy donors (dated by TCRdb to 2017 to 2019). Study-wide context: In an earlier analysis of fewer than 750 of the donors, around 290 Gb of sequence data and 100 million or so unique TCR beta sequences from roughly 190 million T cells were reported. An early release that covered approximately 600 HLA-typed donors contained about 300 gigabases of sequencing data and 85 million to 100 million unique TCR sequences. Of the 300 to 500 genotyped donors, 65% to 90% were placed in the genetic ancestry cluster associated with self-reported Caucasian donors. The study was designed to test whether signatures of past pathogen exposure could be identified by cataloging public T cell receptors. Using immunosequencing, the study profiled T cell repertoires from approximately 700 subjects and related those repertoires to cytomegalovirus serostatus. In addition to the first cohort of roughly 670 subjects, a separate validation cohort of approximately 120 different subjects was used. The study combined high-throughput TCR immunosequencing, statistical association of individual TCRs with disease status, and machine learning to predict cytomegalovirus infection status. A later analysis re-analyzed previously published TCR beta repertoires from roughly 690 donors and added high-resolution HLA genotyping to study TCR occurrence patterns. In the later analysis, no new phenotypic data were used to find candidate immune exposures; instead, reliance was placed on TCR beta sequences and their occurrence across donors. To decide whether each TCR beta V gene segment behaved as functional or pseudogenic, an earlier analysis of fewer than 750 of the donors relied on high-throughput TCR beta sequencing. Donor age, sex, ethnicity and CMV serostatus were compiled together with the repertoire data. A later genetic analysis took genome-wide SNP genotypes for about 55% of the roughly 670 donors and used that subset as a discovery cohort. All discovery cohort repertoires had been generated on a single sequencing platform. HLA typing included class I and class II loci at four-digit resolution. The number of donors typed differed by locus, with 629-630 for A, B, C, DRB1 and DQB1, approximately 500 for DQA1, nearly 610 for DPA1, and around 460 for DPB1. Because of strong linkage in the cohort, five DR-DQ haplotypes were treated as single units for association and clustering. Among a few hundred genotyped donors of the cohort, an average of about 240,000 unique TCR beta nucleotide sequences were sequenced per donor, roughly a sixth of them non-productive. The investigation overall reported the following: The 87-base-pair reads could not distinguish some IMGT-functional V segments, including TRBV6-2 and TRBV6-3, so those segments were excluded. The study listed approximately 150 TCR beta chains as associated with cytomegalovirus. Assigning TCR associations to individual alleles was difficult when HLA alleles, especially DR and DQ, strongly co-occurred. Sequencing depth was assumed to be roughly uniform across donors in the presence/absence analyses, though that assumption may not hold. A further reported finding was that TCR beta sequences accurately predicted the HLA-A and HLA-B alleles for most subjects in the first cohort. Because counts were too low, about 18 rarely observed V segments, including chromosome 9 orphons, were excluded from the earlier analysis of several hundred of the donors. A later analysis reported that several top co-occurrence clusters appeared linked to parvovirus B19, influenza, CMV and Epstein-Barr virus. In an earlier analysis of several hundred of the donors, most TCR beta V segments were observed in productive rearrangements about 87% or about 30% of the time, broadly matching IMGT annotations. In a later analysis, HLA-associated TCR beta chains were found to be more clonally expanded and to have lower generation probabilities than equally common non-associated chains. A later analysis associated about 18,000 TCR beta sequences with specific HLA alleles at a false discovery rate of 0.05. In a later genetic analysis, fewer N-insertions in productive TCRs were reported among donors in an Asian-associated ancestry cluster than the roughly 700-donor mean. In vitro tests confirmed that a few of the cytomegalovirus-associated TCR beta chains recognize cytomegalovirus antigens. A later genetic analysis associated a missense DCLRE1C variant with V-gene and J-gene trimming of TCR beta chains, and an independent cohort replicated the association. A later analysis found that TCR association rates varied across HLA loci, with DRB1 alleles showing the most associated TCRs and HLA-C alleles the fewest. Most TCR sequences were observed very rarely across donors, whereas some public TCRs were present in many individuals. Most CMV-associated TCR beta chains appeared to be HLA-restricted in a later analysis, and the HLA associations seemed to be driven largely by CMV exposure. Correlated functional status among segregating V segments might be attributable to linkage disequilibrium, but an unknown experimental factor could not be ruled out. This cohort had only TCR beta chains sequenced, and the lack of alpha or paired-chain data limited which features could be detected. HLA typing was unavailable for some donors at each locus, so association tests used only the typed subset. A cluster of highly shared sequence variants was judged likely to be a technical artifact of the sequencing pipeline. The classifier was reported to diagnose cytomegalovirus status with high specificity and sensitivity in both the original and validation cohorts. The authors suggested that the approach could potentially be generalized to other disease states and immunological phenotypes. CMV serostatus was the only immune exposure information available for the cohort.

Concerning this clone: This receptor's antigen is unknown. No per-base quality is available; no much larger clone lies one base away.

Library method: the immunoSEQ multiplex PCR assay. A mixture of 60 forward primers for TCR Vbeta segments and 13 reverse primers for TCR Jbeta segments was used in the multiplex PCR. The CDR3 region of rearranged TCR beta genes was amplified from genomic DNA by a multiplex PCR assay. Amplified TCR beta libraries were sequenced as 87-base-pair reads on the Illumina HiSeq System. The authors processed their data as follows. A later analysis counted some 74 million unique TCR beta chains across the 650 to 700 repertoires, and around 9.9 million of these chains were shared by at least two donors. Raw reads were error-corrected and collapsed into unique sequences with a nearest-neighbor algorithm that merged closely related sequences to remove PCR and sequencing errors. To assign V, D and J gene segments, CDR3 sequences were aligned to IMGT reference sequences. For a sequence to be retained, a match of at least six nucleotides to both a V gene segment and a J gene segment was required. Rearrangements were classified as productive when the CDR3 lacked stop codons and remained in frame with V and J, and all other rearrangements were classified as non-productive. CDR3 was defined according to IMGT convention as the region running from the second conserved V-encoded cysteine to the conserved J-encoded phenylalanine. In an earlier analysis of around 640 of the donors, sequences lacking an unambiguous match to a single V gene segment were excluded. An earlier analysis of 500 to 700 of the donors classified V segments as functional when productive rearrangements were above 56.7% and as segregating when the standard deviation between donors was above 5%. A statistical classification framework was built for diagnosing cytomegalovirus status from the catalog of TCR beta chain sequences. In a later analysis, V and J genes were assigned by comparing TCR nucleotide sequences against IMGT/GENE-DB human TR gene sequences. Using the TCRdist pipeline, a later analysis assigned CDR3 sequences along with most-parsimonious VDJ recombination scenarios. In a later analysis, each TCR beta chain was defined by its CDR3 amino acid sequence together with its V-gene family, and reads without a unique V-gene family were excluded. In a later analysis, 500 to 650 highly shared, low-generation-probability nucleotide sequences were removed to address suspected cross-contamination and a sequencing artifact. A later analysis calculated a clonal expansion index for each public chain from normalized within-repertoire ranks of inferred template counts. In a later analysis, generation probabilities were computed using a VDJ recombination model fitted to out-of-frame rearrangements, and the results were checked against IGoR. In a later analysis, TCR-TCR, TCR-HLA and TCR-CMV co-occurrence was scored with hypergeometric tests, and a repertoire-size bias correction was applied to TCR pairs. In a later analysis, false discovery rates were estimated by permuting HLA or CMV assignments 20 times. In a later analysis, co-occurring TCRs were grouped with DBSCAN, and TCRdist sequence similarity was added when clustering was performed within HLA-allele-positive subsets. Repertoires with fewer than 30,000 or more than 120,000 public chains, plus five repertoires with anomalous nucleotide sharing, were excluded from co-occurrence clustering. Not all clones reach the TCRdb copy of this immuneACCESS table, which keeps in-frame sequences only. Checked studies attribute under half of the gap to unresolved V genes and leave the rest unexplained. V and J calls and clone size follow that table, whereas D and trimming were derived from the DNA. This sample holds roughly 120,000 clones; around 66% were observed only once. Of the sample, roughly 8.3% falls within the top ten clones.

The cohort consisted of 650 to 850 healthy bone marrow donors. At the time of sampling, every cohort member was nominally healthy, though immune exposures that went unrecorded were likely present. The donor tested CMV seropositive and was one of the 289 seropositive cohort members. Every donor gave a peripheral blood sample, and the peripheral blood mononuclear cells from that sample were used for TCR beta sequencing. Genomic DNA was extracted from the blood cell samples with the Qiagen DNeasy Blood Extraction Kit. The CDR3 measures 11 amino acids from cysteine to phenylalanine. The CDR3 DNA has 33 bases and is translated from base 1. The junction carries 3 bases between V and J, which are trimmed by 2 bases and 4 bases respectively. CDR1 and CDR2 were assigned from the germline V gene as MGHDK and SYGVNS.

The chain is assembled from TRBV25-1 and TRBJ2-7, with the D gene uncertain. This TCR came from a man younger than 35 in good health and CMV-seropositive. The specimen was PBMCs. The DNA sequence follows: TGTGCCAGCAGTGAAGAGTACGAGCAGTACTTC. It translates to CASSEEYEQYF.